Listed below are T cell receptor beta chains from one sample, sequenced in a study of blood T cells in healthy people across ages. TCRdb called the 5' RACE reads again in MiXCR, with one record for every CDR3 protein. This table holds fewer than 800,000 distinct CDR3 sequences, roughly 25% found once. This sample also belongs to another study, concerning T cells of mothers and their children.

Material: blood. These TCRs come from a boy between 5 and 17 years old in good health. Both conserved end residues are part of each CDR3. The D gene is left open where the match is weak. Clone size, where shown, is once, few, many, or a class for clones that have expanded.

cdr3_aa cdr3_nt j_call clone_size d_call cdr3_length v_call
CAGSQGAIAGANVLTF TGTGCCGGCAGTCAGGGGGCGATAGCTGGGGCCAACGTCCTGACTTTC TRBJ2-6 few TRBD1 16 TRBV6-1
CSAKQGSYGYTF TGCAGCGCCAAACAGGGGAGCTATGGCTACACCTTC TRBJ1-2 NA TRBD1 12 TRBV29-1
CASTATGNYGYTF TGTGCCAGCACCGCGACGGGGAACTATGGCTACACCTTC TRBJ1-2 NA NA 13 TRBV27
CASRTGQGNYGYTF TGTGCCAGCAGGACCGGACAGGGTAACTATGGCTACACCTTC TRBJ1-2 NA TRBD1 14 TRBV6-1
CASSQDWSYNEQFF TGTGCCAGCAGCCAAGATTGGAGTTACAATGAGCAGTTCTTC TRBJ2-1 few NA 14 TRBV3-1
CASSPRQGWEQYF TGCGCCAGCAGCCCTCGACAGGGCTGGGAGCAGTACTTC TRBJ2-5 NA TRBD1 13 TRBV4-3
CASSQDGTGAQPQHF TGCGCCAGCAGCCAAGATGGGACAGGGGCTCAGCCCCAGCATTTT TRBJ1-5 few TRBD1 15 TRBV4-3
CASSAQNYGYTF TGTGCCAGCAGCGCCCAGAACTATGGCTACACCTTC TRBJ1-2 NA NA 12 TRBV7-2
CASSSGDNEQFF TGTGCTAGCAGCAGCGGGGACAATGAGCAGTTCTTC TRBJ2-1 many TRBD2 12 TRBV7-7
CASTGRNTGELFF TGTGCCAGTACGGGCCGAAACACCGGGGAGCTGTTTTTT TRBJ2-2 NA NA 13 TRBV19
CASSQGVSGLAHF TGTGCCAGCAGCCAGGGGGTCTCAGGACTAGCCCACTTC TRBJ2-5 NA TRBD2 13 TRBV14
CASSLDSETQYF TGTGCCAGCAGTTTGGACAGCGAGACCCAGTACTTC TRBJ2-5 many NA 12 TRBV7-2
CASSPRDGIPNGYTF TGTGCCAGCAGCCCCCGGGACGGCATCCCCAATGGCTACACCTTC TRBJ1-2 few NA 15 TRBV7-2
CAIQPVVRTRAGELFF TGTGCCATCCAACCGGTGGTCCGGACGCGGGCAGGGGAGCTGTTTTTT TRBJ2-2 NA NA 16 TRBV28
CASSSRTGQLGTEAFF TGTGCCAGCAGCTCCAGGACAGGGCAACTAGGCACTGAAGCTTTCTTT TRBJ1-1 few TRBD1 16 TRBV7-2
CASSLEAGAEAFF TGTGCCAGCAGCTTAGAGGCGGGTGCTGAAGCTTTCTTT TRBJ1-1 NA NA 13 TRBV7-2
CASRRPGTGGTQYF TGTGCCAGCAGGCGACCCGGGACAGGTGGAACCCAGTACTTC TRBJ2-5 few TRBD1 14 TRBV28
CSAEQGKQFF TGCAGTGCTGAACAGGGAAAGCAGTTCTTC TRBJ2-1 NA NA 10 TRBV20-1
CASSQVAETQHF TGTGCCAGCAGCCAAGTCGCAGAGACCCAGCACTTC TRBJ2-5 NA NA 12 TRBV4-2
CASSSDSRGTIYF TGTGCCAGCAGCTCCGACAGTCGTGGGACCATATATTTT TRBJ1-3 NA NA 13 TRBV7-2
CSVEDLGEEEETQYF TGCAGCGTTGAAGATTTGGGGGAGGAGGAAGAGACCCAGTACTTC TRBJ2-5 few NA 15 TRBV29-1
CASSVVGGTVGEKLFF TGTGCCAGCAGCGTAGTTGGGGGGACTGTCGGTGAAAAACTGTTTTTT TRBJ1-4 NA NA 16 TRBV9
CASLGLLVETQYF TGTGCCAGCTTGGGACTATTAGTAGAGACCCAGTACTTC TRBJ2-5 once TRBD2 13 TRBV6-2/TRBV6-3
CASKWTATGELFF TGTGCCAGCAAATGGACGGCCACCGGGGAGCTGTTTTTT TRBJ2-2 NA NA 13 TRBV27